This T cell receptor beta chain is drawn from a study of regulatory T cells in long-lasting Graves disease. Findings and caveats of the study: Patients with persistent disease shared 2,741 public clonotypes, outpacing the 966 shared by new patients.

Researchers made TCR beta libraries by using iRepertoire HTBI primers and running Arm-PCR on CDR3 regions. TCRdb re-called the multiplex PCR reads with MiXCR, one entry per CDR3 protein. This table has hundreds of thousands of distinct CDR3 sequences, about 16% appearing once. This clonotype was seen a few times. Its antigen is as yet unknown. Time point indicated: newly diagnosed GD, antithyroid drugs for less than 3 months. The TCR library was prepared using RNA isolated from PBMCs. The same data also went into a second study, on T cells in Graves' hyperthyroidism and ophthalmopathy. That study reports: HTBI primers were the set used in a first-round RT-PCR of the TCR CDR3. Most expanded thyroid clonotypes above 0.001 also appeared in blood.

This clonotype was obtained from a woman in her thirties with Graves disease. The specimen comprised peripheral blood mononuclear cells (PBMCs), sampled at new diagnosis, from a patient treated with antithyroid drugs.

CDR3 coding DNA: TGTGCCAGCAGCCATTCTTTAATAGCGGACAAAAACATTCAGTACTTC. This sequence encodes CASSHSLIADKNIQYF. This chain joins TRBV7-9 and TRBJ2-4, with D possibly TRBD2 on 6 matching bases. The ends were cut back, 5 bases at V and 3 bases at J, with 17 bases in the middle. Germline-derived CDR1 and CDR2 are SEHNR and FQNEAQ (reference sequence). The CDR3 sequence is 16 residues long.